A selection of T cell receptor beta chains follows, all from one sample in a study of T cell responses to AZD1222 COVID-19 vaccine. The method was immunoSEQ multiplex PCR; TCRdb's version includes in-frame clones alone and lacks a portion of them. The sample lists about 120,000 clones, around nine tenths occurring once. The sequenced sample was peripheral blood, obtained on day 0 of AZD1222 vaccination. The receptor set was obtained from an adult in good health. Each CDR3 is given with its conserved first and last residue. D genes are given only for firm matches. The size entry is marked missing in some rows and otherwise reads once, few, many or a size class.

D,V,size,J,DNA,CDR3
-,TRBV3-1/TRBV3-2,-,TRBJ1-1,TGTGCCAGCAGCTCCCCACTCCGACGGAATCTTGAAGCTTTCTTT,CASSSPLRRNLEAFF
TRBD1,TRBV15,-,TRBJ2-3,TGTGCCACCAGCAGGACCGGGACAGGGGCTAGCACAGATACGCAGTATTTT,CATSRTGTGASTDTQYF
-,TRBV3-1/TRBV3-2,-,TRBJ2-3,TGTGCCAGCAGCGTCCCAGGGGATACGCAGTATTTT,CASSVPGDTQYF
-,TRBV19,-,TRBJ1-1,TGTGCCAGTAGTATATCGGGGGTTCCGACTGAAGCTTTCTTT,CASSISGVPTEAFF
-,TRBV5-1,-,TRBJ2-5,TGCGCCAGCAGCCAAACCCCTCTGGCGAGTCGCCAAGAGACCCAGTACTTC,CASSQTPLASRQETQYF
-,TRBV4-3,-,TRBJ2-6,TGCGCCAGCAGCCAAGATTCGGGACTTCTATCAGGGGCCAACGTCCTGACTTTC,CASSQDSGLLSGANVLTF
-,TRBV5-5,-,TRBJ1-5,TGTGCCAGCAGCCGGTGGGGGTACAATCAGCCCCAGCATTTT,CASSRWGYNQPQHF
-,TRBV3-1/TRBV3-2,once,TRBJ2-1,TGTGCCAGCAGCCACACAGGCTCCTACAATGAGCAGTTCTTC,CASSHTGSYNEQFF
TRBD2,TRBV19,-,TRBJ2-5,TGTGCCAGTAGTACCGGACTAGCGGGAGCAGAGACCCAGTACTTC,CASSTGLAGAETQYF
-,TRBV9,-,TRBJ2-7,TGTGCCAGCAGCGTAGCGGATGGCGTCTCCTACGAGCAGTACTTC,CASSVADGVSYEQYF
-,TRBV19,-,TRBJ2-1,TGTGCCAGTAGTTCAAGGGGCTCCTACAATGAGCAGTTCTTC,CASSSRGSYNEQFF
TRBD2,TRBV25-1,-,TRBJ2-3,TGTGCCAGCAGTGTCCCTAGCGGAACCACAGATACGCAGTATTTT,CASSVPSGTTDTQYF